This record looks at one T cell receptor beta chain sequence and its context. This entry belongs to a study of T cell changes during pregnancy in multiple sclerosis. Germline CDR1 is ENHRY and CDR2 is SYGVKD. The CDR3 consists of 13 residues. With V trimmed by 5 bases and J by 5 bases, 3 bases remained unmatched. This table comes from immunoSEQ multiplex PCR, and its TCRdb copy is limited to in-frame clones, with some not included. The profile shows roughly 38,000 clones, roughly 92% of them singletons. This sequence was found in a female donor with multiple sclerosis, enrolled in a pregnancy study. This sequence joins TRBV10-3 and TRBJ1-2, with 9 bases that match TRBD1. The sample here was CD4+ T cells from peripheral blood mononuclear cells, taken before pregnancy. CDR3 bases: TGTGCCATCAGTCCCGGGACAGGGTATGGCTACACCTTC. Translation gives CAISPGTGYGYTF.